These 20 T cell receptor beta chains were sequenced from one sample in a study of CD8 T cells in ankylosing spondylitis (dated by TCRdb to about 2017). Antigens for these TCRs are unknown. Preparation of the library involved 5' RACE. Sequenced on an Illumina HiSeq 2500. The public reads were reanalyzed by TCRdb: fastp trimming at Q25, MiXCR alignment, in-frame beta chains only. Identical CDR3 protein sequences are pooled into one entry, listed with their most common genes and DNA. The sample yields 670,000 or so distinct CDR3 sequences; 19% were counted once. The biggest ten clones account for about 20% of the sample. Summary of the overall study and its limitations: Blood from ankylosing spondylitis patients appeared to be characterized by a TCR beta motif composed of eight highly homologous amino acid variants.

Sequencing input: blood, either unsorted or a sorted T cell fraction (not recorded which). These receptors were collected from a male donor with ankylosing spondylitis.

V and J are TRBV7-8 and TRBJ2-5, with D possibly TRBD2 on 6 matching bases. The germline V gene encodes CDR1 SGHVS and CDR2 FQNEAQ. The V and J ends lost 2 bases and 2 bases respectively, with 15 bases between them. The CDR3 covers 16 residues. CDR3 loop: CASSLWRGERQETQYF. The DNA of the CDR3 is TGTGCCAGCAGCTTATGGAGGGGAGAGAGGCAAGAGACCCAGTACTTC.

This chain joins TRBV4-3 and TRBJ1-3; 7 bases fit TRBD1. The CDR3 extends over 16 amino acids. V dropped 0 bases and J dropped 6; count of bases not matched to a gene: 8. Germline assignment: CDR1 LGHNA and CDR2 YSLEER. In DNA form, the CDR3 reads TGCGCCAGCAGCCAAGAAATTGGACAGGCCCTAAACACCATATATTTT. This sequence encodes CASSQEIGQALNTIYF.

CDR3 in amino acids: CASSQRSGGGAKDTQYF. DNA of the CDR3: TGTGCCAGCAGCCAACGCTCCGGCGGGGGGGCCAAAGATACGCAGTATTTT. The genes are TRBV4-2 and TRBJ2-3, with 9 bases matching TRBD2. This CDR3 region has 17 residues. With V trimmed by 2 bases and J by 5 bases, 11 bases remained unmatched. Germline V gene data show CDR1 as LGHNA and CDR2 as YNFKEQ.

This chain uses TRBV27 with TRBJ2-3; tentative D call: TRBD1 (6 bases). Germline V gene sequence: CDR1 MNHEY, CDR2 SMNVEV (reference sequence). This CDR3 is 16 amino acids long. V dropped 5 bases and J dropped 3 bases, with 18 bases sitting between them. CDR3 residues: CASSTLMDSTTDTQYF. DNA for the CDR3: TGTGCCAGCAGTACCCTCATGGACAGCACTACAGATACGCAGTATTTT.

This clonotype was seen a handful of times. J is TRBJ2-7 and V is TRBV12-3 or TRBV12-4, with D hard to call. This CDR3 has 12 residues. Deletions cut 2 bases from V and 6 bases from J, with 8 bases between. CDR3: CASSLSVSEQYF. The CDR3 DNA reads as TGTGCCAGCAGTTTATCGGTGAGCGAGCAGTACTTC.

V gene TRBV5-1 combines with J gene TRBJ1-1, with a tentative D call TRBD1 (5 bases). CDR3 length: 13 amino acids. Germline CDR1 is SGHRS and CDR2 is YFSETQ. V lost 0 bases, J lost 5 bases, and 8 bases lay in between. The CDR3: CASSLDEGTEAFF. The CDR3, as DNA: TGCGCCAGCAGCTTGGATGAGGGGACTGAAGCTTTCTTT.

The chain links TRBV28 to TRBJ1-3; TRBD1 is a possible D gene (5 bases). CDR3 length: 17 amino acids. Per germline, CDR1 MDHEN and CDR2 SYDVKM. The V gene lost 4 bases and the J gene lost 0 bases, with 16 bases spanning the gap. The CDR3 protein is CASSSTPGSRSGNTIYF. Written as DNA, the CDR3 is TGTGCCAGCAGTTCAACTCCAGGGTCCCGCTCTGGAAACACCATATATTTT.

In this sample, this clonotype turned up a few times. The V call is TRBV12-3 or TRBV12-4, the J call TRBJ1-2; unclear D gene. The CDR3 extends over 14 amino acids. Trimming cost V 3 bases and J 8 bases, with 16 bases left between them. Here the CDR3 DNA reads TGTGCCAGCAGTTTCTATTTGGCCGACGGCGGCTACACCTTC. As protein: CASSFYLADGGYTF.

The genes are TRBV6-1 and TRBJ1-6; D uncertain. Germline CDR1 and CDR2: MNHNS and SASEGT. The germline V and J ends were trimmed by 0 bases and 7 bases, with 7 bases remaining between them. The CDR3 sequence is 14 residues long. CDR3 protein: CASSEAWRNSPLHF. In DNA form, the CDR3 reads TGTGCCAGCAGTGAAGCATGGAGGAATTCACCCCTCCACTTT.

This clonotype occurred a few times. The V and J genes are TRBV6-1 and TRBJ1-6; 9 positions agree with TRBD1. V was pared by 6 bases and J by 4 bases, with 7 bases of the junction left unmatched. This CDR3 has 16 residues. Per the germline V gene, CDR1 is MNHNS and CDR2 is SASEGT. In DNA form, the CDR3 reads TGTGCCAGCAGAAGACAGGGGGAAGATTATAATTCACCCCTCCACTTT. It yields the protein CASRRQGEDYNSPLHF.

This clonotype has a handful of counts. The V and J genes are TRBV7-2 and TRBJ2-3, with D possibly being TRBD1 or TRBD2 (6 bases each). This CDR3 comprises 15 residues. V was pared by 1 base and J by 6 bases, with 14 bases between. Germline V gene sequence: CDR1 SGHTA, CDR2 FQGNSA. The CDR3 DNA follows: TGTGCCAGCAGCTTAGTGGGGGGCGGGTCGGATACGCAGTATTTT. Protein product: CASSLVGGGSDTQYF. Variable domain in full (rest from reference TRBV7-2 and TRBJ2-3): GAGVSQSPSNKVTEKGKDVELRCDPISGHTALYWYRQSLGQGLEFLIYFQGNSAPDKSGLPSDRFSAERTGGSVSTLTIQRTQQEDSAVYLCASSLVGGGSDTQYFGPGTRLTVL.

This clonotype was seen a few times. J is TRBJ2-3 and V is TRBV7-9; D ambiguous. The CDR3 covers 14 residues. Trimming took off 5 bases at V and 4 bases at J, with 13 bases between the two ends. Germline V CDR1 and CDR2: SEHNR, FQNEAQ (reference sequence). The CDR3 DNA reads TGTGCCAGCAGCCTTGAAAGAGGTCCAGATACGCAGTATTTT. Its translation is CASSLERGPDTQYF.

This clonotype showed up just a few times. The CDR3 DNA reads TGCAGTGCCCGCACCGGGACAGGGGGTCAGCCCCAGCATTTT. As protein: CSARTGTGGQPQHF. The gene calls are TRBV20-1 and TRBJ1-5; TRBD1 matches 11 bases. Germline V CDR1 and CDR2: DFQATT, SNEGSKA (reference sequence). The CDR3 length is 14 residues. After removal of 6 bases from V and 6 bases from J, the junction contained 7 bases not matched to a gene.

The chain recombines TRBV20-1 with TRBJ2-5; 8 nucleotides align to TRBD2. The V and J ends lost 4 bases and 5 bases, in that order; junction bases with no gene match: 6. CDR1 is DFQATT, CDR2 SNEGSKA, per germline (reference sequence). The length of the CDR3 is 13 residues. The DNA of the CDR3 is TGCAGTGCTAACCGGGGGGGCCGGGAGACCCAGTACTTC. Translating gives CSANRGGRETQYF.

The chain couples TRBV29-1 to TRBJ2-6; D is unclear. The V gene's germline CDR1 is SQVTM and CDR2 ANQGSEA. The CDR3 loop spans 16 amino acids. The V and J ends lost 6 bases and 0 bases respectively, with 15 bases between them. CDR3 sequence reads: CSVNLQFSSGANVLTF. In DNA form, the CDR3 reads TGCAGCGTAAATTTACAGTTTAGCTCTGGGGCCAACGTCCTGACTTTC.

The CDR3 spells CSASTVGLQETQYF. The DNA of the CDR3 is TGCAGTGCTAGTACGGTCGGACTCCAAGAGACCCAGTACTTC. The V call is TRBV20-1, the J call TRBJ2-5; tentative D call: TRBD2 (5 bases). V was clipped by 3 bases and J by 1 base, with 12 bases between them. The CDR3 is 14 residues long. The V gene's germline CDR1 is DFQATT and CDR2 SNEGSKA (reference sequence).

This clonotype was observed many times. J is TRBJ2-2 and V is TRBV12-3 or TRBV12-4; D is possibly TRBD2 (6 bases). CDR3 length equals 15 residues. V dropped 3 bases and J dropped 5 bases, with 13 bases sitting between them. The CDR3 loop reads CASSFGGGSTGELFF. CDR3 bases: TGTGCCAGCAGTTTCGGGGGAGGTTCGACCGGGGAGCTGTTTTTT.

This clonotype was seen only a few times. The gene calls are TRBV9 and TRBJ2-5; 7 positions agree with TRBD1. CDR3 length: 15 amino acids. With 0 bases clipped from V and 5 bases from J, the junction kept 7 bases outside the gene matches. CDR1 and CDR2 (germline): SGDLS, YYNGEE. As DNA, the CDR3 is TGTGCCAGCAGCGTAGCTACTGGGGACAGCGAGACCCAGTACTTC. It is translated as CASSVATGDSETQYF.

The chain combines TRBV20-1 with TRBJ1-2; D ambiguous. V lost 0 bases and J 0 bases, leaving 17 bases between the germline ends. Per the germline V gene, CDR1 is DFQATT and CDR2 is SNEGSKA (reference sequence). The CDR3 runs 17 residues. The CDR3 reads CSARDITASVSNYGYTF. The CDR3 DNA reads TGCAGTGCTAGAGATATAACAGCTTCGGTATCTAACTATGGCTACACCTTC.

The chain links TRBV11-1 to TRBJ2-7; tentatively, D is TRBD2 (5 bases). The V end was cut by 2 bases, the J end by 5 bases, with 19 bases between. This CDR3 contains 16 residues. Germline values: CDR1 SGHAT, CDR2 FQDESV (reference sequence). CDR3 DNA sequence: TGTGCCAGCAGCTTAAACAAGGGCTTTGGACTCGACGAGCAGTACTTC. Residues: CASSLNKGFGLDEQYF.